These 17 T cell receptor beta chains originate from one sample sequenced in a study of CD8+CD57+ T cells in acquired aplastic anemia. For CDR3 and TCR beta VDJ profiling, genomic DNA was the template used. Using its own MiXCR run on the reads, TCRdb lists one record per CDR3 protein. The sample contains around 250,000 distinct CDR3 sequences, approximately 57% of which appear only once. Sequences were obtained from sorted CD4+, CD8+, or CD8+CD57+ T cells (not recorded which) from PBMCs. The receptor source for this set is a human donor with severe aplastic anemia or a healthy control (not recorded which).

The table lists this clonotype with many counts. CDR3 residues: CASSLSGSDTEAFF. The CDR3 nucleotides are TGTGCCAGCAGCTTATCCGGGTCGGACACTGAAGCTTTCTTT. This rearrangement joins TRBV7-9 to TRBJ1-1; D unclear. The germline V gene encodes CDR1 SEHNR and CDR2 FQNEAQ (reference sequence). Trimming stripped 2 bases from V and 3 bases from J, with 10 bases between. This CDR3 contains 14 residues. Full variable domain (remainder filled in from reference TRBV7-9 and TRBJ1-1): DTGVSQNPRHKITKRGQNVTFRCDPISEHNRLYWYRQTLGQGPEFLTYFQNEAQLEKSRLLSDRFSAERPKGSFSTLEIQRTEQGDSAMYLCASSLSGSDTEAFFGQGTRLTVV.

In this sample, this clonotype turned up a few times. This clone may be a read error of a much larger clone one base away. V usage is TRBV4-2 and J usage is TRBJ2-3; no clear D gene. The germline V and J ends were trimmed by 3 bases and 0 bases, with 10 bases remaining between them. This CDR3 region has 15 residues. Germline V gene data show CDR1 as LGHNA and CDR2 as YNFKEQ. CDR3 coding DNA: TGTGCCAGCAGCCAGGCGTCGTCTAGCACAGATACGCAGTATTTT. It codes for CASSQASSSTDTQYF.

The CDR3 reads CASSDPTPSYGYTF. Written as DNA, the CDR3 is TGTGCCAGCAGTGATCCTACGCCGTCCTATGGCTACACCTTC. The chain recombines TRBV25-1 with TRBJ1-2; D call uncertain. V was cut by 3 bases and J by 4 bases, with 12 bases left in between. Germline V gene data show CDR1 as MGHDK and CDR2 as SYGVNS. The CDR3 is 14 amino acids.

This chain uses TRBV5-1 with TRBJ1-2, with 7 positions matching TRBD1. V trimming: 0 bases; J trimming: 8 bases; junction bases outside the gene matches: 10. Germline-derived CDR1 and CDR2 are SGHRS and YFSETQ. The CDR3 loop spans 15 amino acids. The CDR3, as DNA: TGCGCCAGCAGCTTGGGGGGGCAGGGGGGCACCGGCTACACCTTC. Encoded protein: CASSLGGQGGTGYTF.

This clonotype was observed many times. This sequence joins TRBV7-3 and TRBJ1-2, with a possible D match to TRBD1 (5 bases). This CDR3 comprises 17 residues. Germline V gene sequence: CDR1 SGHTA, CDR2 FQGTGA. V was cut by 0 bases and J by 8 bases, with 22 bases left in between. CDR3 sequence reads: CASSLTNTRSGIGGYTF. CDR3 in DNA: TGTGCCAGCAGCTTAACAAATACTCGGTCAGGGATCGGCGGCTACACCTTC.

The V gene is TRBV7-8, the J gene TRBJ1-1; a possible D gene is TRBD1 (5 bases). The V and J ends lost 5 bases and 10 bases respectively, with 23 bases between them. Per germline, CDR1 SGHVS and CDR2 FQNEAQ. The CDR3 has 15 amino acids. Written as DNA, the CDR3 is TGTGCCAGCAGCCTCCCGCTGGGCACAGGTACGGGAGCTTTCTTT. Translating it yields CASSLPLGTGTGAFF. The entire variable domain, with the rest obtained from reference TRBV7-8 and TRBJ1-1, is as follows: GAGVSQSPRYKVAKRGQDVALRCDPISGHVSLFWYQQALGQGPEFLTYFQNEAQLDKSGLPSDRFFAERPEGSVSTLKIQRTQQEDSAVYLCASSLPLGTGTGAFFGQGTRLTVV.

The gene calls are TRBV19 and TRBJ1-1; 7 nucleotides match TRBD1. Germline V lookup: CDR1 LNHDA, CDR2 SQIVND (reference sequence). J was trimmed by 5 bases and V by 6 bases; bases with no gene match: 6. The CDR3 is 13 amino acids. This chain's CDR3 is CASRGTGVTEAFF. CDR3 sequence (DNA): TGTGCCAGTAGGGGAACAGGGGTGACTGAAGCTTTCTTT.

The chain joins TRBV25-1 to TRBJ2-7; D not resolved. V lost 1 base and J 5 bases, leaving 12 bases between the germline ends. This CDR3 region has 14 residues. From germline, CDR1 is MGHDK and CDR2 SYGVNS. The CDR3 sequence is CASSESEGRHEQYF. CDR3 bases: TGTGCCAGCAGTGAATCGGAAGGGCGCCACGAGCAGTACTTC.

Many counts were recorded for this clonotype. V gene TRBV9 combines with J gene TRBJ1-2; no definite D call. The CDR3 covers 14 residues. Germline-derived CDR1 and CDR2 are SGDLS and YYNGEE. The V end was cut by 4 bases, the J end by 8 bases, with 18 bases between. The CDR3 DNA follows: TGTGCCAGCAGCCCAAGTGGTACCTCGCAAGGCTACACCTTC. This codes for CASSPSGTSQGYTF.

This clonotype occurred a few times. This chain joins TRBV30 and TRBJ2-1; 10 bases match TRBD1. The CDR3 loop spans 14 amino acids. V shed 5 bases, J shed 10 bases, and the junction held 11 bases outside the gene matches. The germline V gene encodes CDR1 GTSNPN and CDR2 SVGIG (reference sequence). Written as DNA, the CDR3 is TGTGCCTGGCGACGGACAGGGGGTATAGTAGAGCAGTTCTTC. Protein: CAWRRTGGIVEQFF.

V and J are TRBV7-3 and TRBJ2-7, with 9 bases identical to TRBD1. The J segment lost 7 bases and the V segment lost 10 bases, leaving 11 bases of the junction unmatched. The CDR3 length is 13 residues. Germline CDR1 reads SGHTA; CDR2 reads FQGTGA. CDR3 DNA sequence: TGTGCCACCAGTGATTATGGGACAGGGGAGCAGTACTTC. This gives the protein CATSDYGTGEQYF.

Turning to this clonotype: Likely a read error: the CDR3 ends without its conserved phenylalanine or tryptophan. In nucleotides, the CDR3 is TGCAGCGTTGTCATTGACCCGAACTATGGCTACACCTCC. It codes for CSVVIDPNYGYTS. The V and J genes are TRBV29-1 and TRBJ1-2, with D uncertain. CDR3 size: 13 residues. Trimming stripped 4 bases from V and 2 bases from J, with 11 bases between. Germline V gene lookup returns CDR1 SQVTM and CDR2 ANQGSEA.

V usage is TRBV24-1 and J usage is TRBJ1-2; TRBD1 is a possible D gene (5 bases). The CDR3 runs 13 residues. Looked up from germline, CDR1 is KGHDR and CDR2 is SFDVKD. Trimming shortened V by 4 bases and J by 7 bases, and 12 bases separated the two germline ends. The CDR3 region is CATSDQDKSGYTF. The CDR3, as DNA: TGTGCCACCAGTGACCAGGACAAATCTGGCTACACCTTC.

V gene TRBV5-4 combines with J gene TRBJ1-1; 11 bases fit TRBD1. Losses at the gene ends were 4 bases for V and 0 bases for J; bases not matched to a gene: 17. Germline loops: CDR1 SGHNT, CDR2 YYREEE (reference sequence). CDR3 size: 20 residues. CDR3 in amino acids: CASSNGQGARGVAVNTEAFF. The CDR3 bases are TGTGCCAGCAGCAACGGACAGGGGGCGCGAGGTGTTGCCGTGAACACTGAAGCTTTCTTT.

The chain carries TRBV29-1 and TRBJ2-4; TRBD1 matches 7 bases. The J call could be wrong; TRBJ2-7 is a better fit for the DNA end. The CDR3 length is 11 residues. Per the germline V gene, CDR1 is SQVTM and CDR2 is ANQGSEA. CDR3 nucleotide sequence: TGCAGCGTGGTGGACAGGACCGAGCAGTACTTC. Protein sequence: CSVVDRTEQYF.

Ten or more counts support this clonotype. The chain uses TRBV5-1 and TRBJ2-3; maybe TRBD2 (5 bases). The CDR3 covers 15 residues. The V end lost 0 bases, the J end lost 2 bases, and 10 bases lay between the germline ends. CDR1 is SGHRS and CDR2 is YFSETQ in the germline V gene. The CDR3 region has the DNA TGCGCCAGCAGCTTGGGGGCTAGCATCACAGATACGCAGTATTTT. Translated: CASSLGASITDTQYF.

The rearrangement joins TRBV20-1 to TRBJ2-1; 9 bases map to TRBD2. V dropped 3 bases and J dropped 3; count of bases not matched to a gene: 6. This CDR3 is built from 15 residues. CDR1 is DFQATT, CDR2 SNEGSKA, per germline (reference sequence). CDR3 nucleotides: TGCAGTGCTAGCACTCTAGCGGGGAACTACAATGAGCAGTTCTTC. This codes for CSASTLAGNYNEQFF.